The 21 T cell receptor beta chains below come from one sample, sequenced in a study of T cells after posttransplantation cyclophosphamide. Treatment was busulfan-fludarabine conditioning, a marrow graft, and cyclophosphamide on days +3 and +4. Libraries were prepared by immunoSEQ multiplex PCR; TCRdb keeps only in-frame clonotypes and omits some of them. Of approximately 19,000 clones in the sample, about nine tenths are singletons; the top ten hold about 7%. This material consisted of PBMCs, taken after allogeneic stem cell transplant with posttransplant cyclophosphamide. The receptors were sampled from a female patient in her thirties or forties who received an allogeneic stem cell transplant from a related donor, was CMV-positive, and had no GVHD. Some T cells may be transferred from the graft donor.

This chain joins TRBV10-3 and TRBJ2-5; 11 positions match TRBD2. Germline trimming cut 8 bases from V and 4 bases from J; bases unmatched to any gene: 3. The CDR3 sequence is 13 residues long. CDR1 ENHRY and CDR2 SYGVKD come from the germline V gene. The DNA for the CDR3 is TGTGCCATCGCTACTAGCGGGAGAGAGACCCAGTACTTC. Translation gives CAIATSGRETQYF.

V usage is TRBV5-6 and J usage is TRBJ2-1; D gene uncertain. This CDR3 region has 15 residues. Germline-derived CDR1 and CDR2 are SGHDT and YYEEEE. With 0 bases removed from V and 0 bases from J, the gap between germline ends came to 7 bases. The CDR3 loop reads CASSLGRSSYNEQFF. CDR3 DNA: TGTGCCAGCAGCTTGGGCAGAAGCTCCTACAATGAGCAGTTCTTC.

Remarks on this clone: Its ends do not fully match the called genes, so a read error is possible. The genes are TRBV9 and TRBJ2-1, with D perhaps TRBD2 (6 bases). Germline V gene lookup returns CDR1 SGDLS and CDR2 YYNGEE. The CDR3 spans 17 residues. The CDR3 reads CAGSPDLGRDSYNEQFF. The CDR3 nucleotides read TGTGCCGGCAGCCCAGACCTCGGGCGGGACTCCTACAATGAGCAGTTCTTC. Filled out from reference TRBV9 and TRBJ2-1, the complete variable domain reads DSGVTQTPKHLITATGQRVTLRCSPRSGDLSVYWYQQSLDQGLQFLIQYYNGEERAKGNILERFSAQQFPDLHSELNLSSLELGDSALYFCAGSPDLGRDSYNEQFFGPGTRLTVL.

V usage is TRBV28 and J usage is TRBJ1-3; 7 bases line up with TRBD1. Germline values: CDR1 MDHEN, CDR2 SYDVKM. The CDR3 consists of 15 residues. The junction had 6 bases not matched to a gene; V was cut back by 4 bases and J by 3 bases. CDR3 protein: CASSSGQLLGNTIYF. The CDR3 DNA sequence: TGTGCCAGCAGTTCGGGACAGCTCCTTGGAAACACCATATATTTT.

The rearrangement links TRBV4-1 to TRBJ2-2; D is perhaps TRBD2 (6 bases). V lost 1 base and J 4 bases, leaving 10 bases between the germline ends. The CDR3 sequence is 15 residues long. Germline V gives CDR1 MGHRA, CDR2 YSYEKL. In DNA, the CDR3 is TGCGCCAGCAGCCAAGCGGGAGTTTCCACCGGGGAGCTGTTTTTT. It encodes CASSQAGVSTGELFF.

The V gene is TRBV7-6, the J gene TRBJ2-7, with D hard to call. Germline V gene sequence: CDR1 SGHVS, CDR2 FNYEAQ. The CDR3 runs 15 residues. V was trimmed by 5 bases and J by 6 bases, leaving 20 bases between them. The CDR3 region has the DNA TGTGCCAGCAGCCCCTTGGTAGCTGATCTAAGCGAGCAGTACTTC. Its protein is CASSPLVADLSEQYF.

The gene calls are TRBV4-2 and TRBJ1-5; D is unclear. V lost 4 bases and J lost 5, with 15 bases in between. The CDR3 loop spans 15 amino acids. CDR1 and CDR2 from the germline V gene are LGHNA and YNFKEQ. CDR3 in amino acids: CASSPREPPDQPQHF. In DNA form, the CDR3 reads TGTGCCAGCAGCCCCCGGGAACCACCTGATCAGCCCCAGCATTTT.

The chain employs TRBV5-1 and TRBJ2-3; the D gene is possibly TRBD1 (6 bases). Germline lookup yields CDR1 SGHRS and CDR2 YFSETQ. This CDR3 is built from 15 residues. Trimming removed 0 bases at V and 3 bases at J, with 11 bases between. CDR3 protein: CASSLDGGWTDTQYF. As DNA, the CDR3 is TGCGCCAGCAGCTTGGATGGGGGCTGGACAGATACGCAGTATTTT.

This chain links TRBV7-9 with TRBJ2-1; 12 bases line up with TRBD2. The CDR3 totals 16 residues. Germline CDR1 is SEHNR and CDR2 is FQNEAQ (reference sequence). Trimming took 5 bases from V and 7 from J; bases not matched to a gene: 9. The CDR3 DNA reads TGTGCCAGCAGCAAACAAGGACTAGCGGGACCAAATGAGCAGTTCTTC. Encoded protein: CASSKQGLAGPNEQFF.

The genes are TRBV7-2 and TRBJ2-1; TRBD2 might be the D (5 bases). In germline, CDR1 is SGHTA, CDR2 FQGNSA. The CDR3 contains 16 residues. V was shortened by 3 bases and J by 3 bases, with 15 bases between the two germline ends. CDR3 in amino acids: CASSFGSGWSYNEQFF. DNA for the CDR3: TGTGCCAGCAGCTTTGGGAGCGGTTGGAGCTACAATGAGCAGTTCTTC.

CDR3 sequence: CASSFAPPSGTGSYEQYF. CDR3 coding DNA: TGTGCCAGCAGCTTCGCCCCCCCAAGCGGGACCGGATCCTACGAGCAGTACTTC. This rearrangement joins TRBV7-6 to TRBJ2-5; TRBD2 matches at 7 bases. Matching the DNA end better, TRBJ2-7 makes the J call doubtful. CDR1 is SGHVS, CDR2 FNYEAQ, per germline. This CDR3 comprises 18 residues.

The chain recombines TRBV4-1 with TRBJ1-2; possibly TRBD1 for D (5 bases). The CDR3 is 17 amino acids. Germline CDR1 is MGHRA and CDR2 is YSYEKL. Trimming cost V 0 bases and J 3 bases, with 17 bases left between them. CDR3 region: CASSQDGRGRDYYGYTF. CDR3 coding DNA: TGCGCCAGCAGCCAAGATGGACGAGGCAGGGACTACTATGGCTACACCTTC.

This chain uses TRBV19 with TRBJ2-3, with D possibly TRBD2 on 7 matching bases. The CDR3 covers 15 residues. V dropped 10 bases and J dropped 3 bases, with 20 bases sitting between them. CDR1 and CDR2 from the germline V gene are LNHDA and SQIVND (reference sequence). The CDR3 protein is CATGGRGGFTDTQYF. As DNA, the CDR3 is TGTGCCACCGGGGGCCGGGGAGGGTTTACAGATACGCAGTATTTT.

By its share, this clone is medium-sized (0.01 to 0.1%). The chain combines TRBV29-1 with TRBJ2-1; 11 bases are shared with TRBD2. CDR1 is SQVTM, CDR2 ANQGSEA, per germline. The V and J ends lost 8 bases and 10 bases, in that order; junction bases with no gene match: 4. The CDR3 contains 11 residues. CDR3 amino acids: CSTRTSGEQFF. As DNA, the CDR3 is TGCAGCACCCGGACTAGCGGGGAGCAGTTCTTC.

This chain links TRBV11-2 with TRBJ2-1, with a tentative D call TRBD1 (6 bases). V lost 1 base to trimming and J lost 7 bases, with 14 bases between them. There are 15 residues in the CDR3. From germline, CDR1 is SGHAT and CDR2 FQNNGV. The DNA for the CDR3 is TGTGCCAGCAGCTTAGGACCGGGACACGAAAATGAGCAGTTCTTC. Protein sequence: CASSLGPGHENEQFF.

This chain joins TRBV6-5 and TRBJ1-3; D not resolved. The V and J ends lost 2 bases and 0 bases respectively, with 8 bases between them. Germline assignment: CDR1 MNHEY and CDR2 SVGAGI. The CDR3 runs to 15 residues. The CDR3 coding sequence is TGTGCCAGCAGTTACAACGGGTACTCTGGAAACACCATATATTTT. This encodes CASSYNGYSGNTIYF.

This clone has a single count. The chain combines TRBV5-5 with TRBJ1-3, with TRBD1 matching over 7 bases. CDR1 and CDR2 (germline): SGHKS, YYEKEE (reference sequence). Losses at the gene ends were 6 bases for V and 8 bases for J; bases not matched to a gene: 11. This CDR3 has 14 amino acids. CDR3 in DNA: TGTGCCAGCACTTATACAGGGGCTGCGGACACCATATATTTT. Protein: CASTYTGAADTIYF.

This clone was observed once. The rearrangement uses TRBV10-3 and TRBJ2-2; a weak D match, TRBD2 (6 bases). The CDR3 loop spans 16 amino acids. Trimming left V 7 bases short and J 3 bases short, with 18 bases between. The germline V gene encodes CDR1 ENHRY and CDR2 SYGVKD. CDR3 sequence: CAIKRVTLADTGELFF. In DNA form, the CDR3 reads TGTGCCATCAAAAGGGTTACACTAGCTGACACCGGGGAGCTGTTTTTT.

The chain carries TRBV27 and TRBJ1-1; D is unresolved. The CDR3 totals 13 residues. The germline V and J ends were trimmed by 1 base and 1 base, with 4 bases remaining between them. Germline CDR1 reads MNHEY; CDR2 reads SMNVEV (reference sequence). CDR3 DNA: TGTGCCAGCAGTTTATGGCAGAACACTGAAGCTTTCTTT. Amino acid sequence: CASSLWQNTEAFF.

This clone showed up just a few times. This CDR3 reads CASAETQATNEKLFF. The CDR3 DNA is TGTGCCAGCGCCGAGACCCAGGCAACTAATGAAAAACTGTTTTTT. This rearrangement joins TRBV6-1 to TRBJ1-4, with D unresolved. Germline V gene sequence: CDR1 MNHNS, CDR2 SASEGT. This CDR3 contains 15 residues. V shed 8 bases and J shed 0 bases, with 13 bases lying between them.

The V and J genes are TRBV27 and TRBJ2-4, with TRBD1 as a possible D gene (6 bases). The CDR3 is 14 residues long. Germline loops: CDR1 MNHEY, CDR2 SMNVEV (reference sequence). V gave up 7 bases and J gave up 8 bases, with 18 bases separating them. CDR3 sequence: CASKSQGFEHIQYF. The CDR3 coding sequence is TGTGCCAGCAAATCACAGGGATTTGAACACATTCAGTACTTC.